This TCR beta chain came from a study of T cell changes during pregnancy in multiple sclerosis. There are 12 residues in the CDR3. V dropped 5 bases and J dropped 7 bases, with 8 bases sitting between them. The germline V gene has CDR1 SGHNT and CDR2 YENEEA. The assay was immunoSEQ multiplex PCR, and TCRdb's table has in-frame clones only and misses some. This sample has some 43,000 clones, with roughly nine tenths found just once. V is TRBV11-3 and J is TRBJ2-2; the D gene is possibly TRBD2 (5 bases). The input for sequencing was peripheral blood, taken in the first trimester of pregnancy. This clonotype was obtained from a female donor in good health, enrolled as a control in a pregnancy study. The CDR3 DNA reads as TGTGCCAGCAGCCCGCGGGTCGGGGAGCTGTTTTTT. Translating gives CASSPRVGELFF.